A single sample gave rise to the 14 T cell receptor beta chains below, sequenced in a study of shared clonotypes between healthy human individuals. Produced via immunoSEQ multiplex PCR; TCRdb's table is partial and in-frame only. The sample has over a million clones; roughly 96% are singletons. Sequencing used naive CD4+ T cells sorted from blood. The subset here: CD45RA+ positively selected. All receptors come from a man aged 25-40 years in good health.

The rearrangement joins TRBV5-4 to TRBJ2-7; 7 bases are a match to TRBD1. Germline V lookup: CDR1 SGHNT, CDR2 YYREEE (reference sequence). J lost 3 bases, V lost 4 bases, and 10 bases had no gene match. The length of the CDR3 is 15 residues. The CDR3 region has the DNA TGTGCCAGCAGCACCCCGGGACAGTCGAACTACGAGCAGTACTTC. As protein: CASSTPGQSNYEQYF. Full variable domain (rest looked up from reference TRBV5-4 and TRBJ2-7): ETGVTQSPTHLIKTRGQQVTLRCSSQSGHNTVSWYQQALGQGPQFIFQYYREEENGRGNFPPRFSGLQFPNYSSELNVNALELDDSALYLCASSTPGQSNYEQYFGPGTRLTVT.

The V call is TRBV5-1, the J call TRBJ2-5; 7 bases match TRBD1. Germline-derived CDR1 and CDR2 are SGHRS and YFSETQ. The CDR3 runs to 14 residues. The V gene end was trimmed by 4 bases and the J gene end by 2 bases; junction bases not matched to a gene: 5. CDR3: CASSEGQPQETQYF. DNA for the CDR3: TGCGCCAGCAGCGAGGGACAGCCACAAGAGACCCAGTACTTC.

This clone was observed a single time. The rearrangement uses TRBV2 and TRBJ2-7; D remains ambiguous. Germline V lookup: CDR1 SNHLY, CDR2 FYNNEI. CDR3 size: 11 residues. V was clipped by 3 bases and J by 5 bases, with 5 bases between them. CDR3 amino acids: CASSEFHEQYF. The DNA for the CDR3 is TGTGCCAGCAGTGAGTTCCACGAGCAGTACTTC.

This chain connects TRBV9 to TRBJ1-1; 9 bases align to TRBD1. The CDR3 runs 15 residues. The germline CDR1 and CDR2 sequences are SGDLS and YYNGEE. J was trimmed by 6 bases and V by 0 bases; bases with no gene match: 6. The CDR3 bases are TGTGCCAGCAGCGTAGCTGGGGGACAGGGATCTGAAGCTTTCTTT. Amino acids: CASSVAGGQGSEAFF.

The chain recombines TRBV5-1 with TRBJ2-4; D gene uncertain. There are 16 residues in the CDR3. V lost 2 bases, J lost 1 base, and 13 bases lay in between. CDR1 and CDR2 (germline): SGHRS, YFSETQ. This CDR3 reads CASSFLTSRAKNIQYF. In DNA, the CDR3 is TGCGCCAGCAGCTTTCTGACCTCCCGGGCCAAAAACATTCAGTACTTC. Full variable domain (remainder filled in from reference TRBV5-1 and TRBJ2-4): KAGVTQTPRYLIKTRGQQVTLSCSPISGHRSVSWYQQTPGQGLQFLFEYFSETQRNKGNFPGRFSGRQFSNSRSEMNVSTLELGDSALYLCASSFLTSRAKNIQYFGAGTRLSVL.

The CDR3: CSARTGYRAFF. CDR3 DNA: TGCAGTGCTAGGACAGGGTATAGAGCTTTCTTT. The chain has TRBV20-1 and TRBJ1-1; TRBD1 matches 7 bases. The length of the CDR3 is 11 residues. Germline CDR1 and CDR2: DFQATT and SNEGSKA (reference sequence). V lost 3 bases to trimming and J lost 10 bases; unmatched junction nucleotides: 5.

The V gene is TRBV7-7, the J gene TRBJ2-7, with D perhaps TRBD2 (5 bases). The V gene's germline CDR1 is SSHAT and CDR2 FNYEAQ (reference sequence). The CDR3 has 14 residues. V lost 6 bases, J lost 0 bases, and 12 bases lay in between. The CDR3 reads CASSPGLSSYEQYF. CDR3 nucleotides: TGTGCCAGCAGTCCCGGACTCAGCTCCTACGAGCAGTACTTC.

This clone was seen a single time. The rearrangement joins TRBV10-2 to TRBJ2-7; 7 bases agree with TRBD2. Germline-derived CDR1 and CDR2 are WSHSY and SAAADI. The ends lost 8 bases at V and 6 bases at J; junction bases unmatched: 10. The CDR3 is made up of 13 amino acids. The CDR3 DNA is TGCGCCAGCCACCTAGGCGGGAGTGGCGAGCAGTACTTC. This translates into CASHLGGSGEQYF.

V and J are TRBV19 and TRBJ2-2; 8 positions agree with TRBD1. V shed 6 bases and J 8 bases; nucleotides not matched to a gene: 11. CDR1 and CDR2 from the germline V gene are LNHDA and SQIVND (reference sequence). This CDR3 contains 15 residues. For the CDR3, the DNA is TGTGCCAGTAGCCGACGAGGACAGGGAGAAGGGGAGCTGTTTTTT. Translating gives CASSRRGQGEGELFF.

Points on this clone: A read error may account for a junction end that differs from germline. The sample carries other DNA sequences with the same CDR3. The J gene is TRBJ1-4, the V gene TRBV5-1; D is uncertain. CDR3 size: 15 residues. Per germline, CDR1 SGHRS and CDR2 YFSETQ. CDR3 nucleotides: TGCGCCAGCAGTTTGGGGAGGGCAACTAATGAAAAACTGTTTTTT. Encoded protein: CASSLGRATNEKLFF.

CDR3 residues: CASSLNARLARIPYEQYF. CDR3 coding DNA: TGTGCCAGCAGTTTGAACGCCCGACTAGCGAGAATCCCCTACGAGCAGTACTTC. This chain joins TRBV27 and TRBJ2-7, with 8 bases identical to TRBD2. The CDR3 has 18 amino acids. Per the germline V gene, CDR1 is MNHEY and CDR2 is SMNVEV (reference sequence). J was trimmed by 2 bases and V by 3 bases; bases with no gene match: 15.

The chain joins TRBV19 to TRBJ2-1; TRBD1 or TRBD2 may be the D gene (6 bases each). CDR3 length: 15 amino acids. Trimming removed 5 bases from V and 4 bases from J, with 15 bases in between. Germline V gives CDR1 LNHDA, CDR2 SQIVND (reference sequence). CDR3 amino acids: CASSLRGGAYNEQFF. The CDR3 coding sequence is TGTGCCAGTAGTCTCAGGGGAGGTGCGTACAATGAGCAGTTCTTC. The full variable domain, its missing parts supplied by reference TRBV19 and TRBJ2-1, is DGGITQSPKYLFRKEGQNVTLSCEQNLNHDAMYWYRQDPGQGLRLIYYSQIVNDFQKGDIAEGYSVSREKKESFPLTVTSAQKNPTAFYLCASSLRGGAYNEQFFGPGTRLTVL.

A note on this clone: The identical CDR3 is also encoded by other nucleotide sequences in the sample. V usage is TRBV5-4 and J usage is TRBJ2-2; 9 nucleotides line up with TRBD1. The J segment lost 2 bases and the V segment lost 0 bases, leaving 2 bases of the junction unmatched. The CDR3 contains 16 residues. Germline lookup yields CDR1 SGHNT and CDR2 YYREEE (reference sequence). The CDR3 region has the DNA TGTGCCAGCAGCTTGGGGGGACAGGGAAACACCGGGGAGCTGTTTTTT. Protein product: CASSLGGQGNTGELFF.

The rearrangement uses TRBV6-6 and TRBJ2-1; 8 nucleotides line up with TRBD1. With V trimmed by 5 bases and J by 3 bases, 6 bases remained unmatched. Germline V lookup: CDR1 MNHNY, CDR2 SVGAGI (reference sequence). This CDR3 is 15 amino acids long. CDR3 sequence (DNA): TGTGCCAGCAGTGTCCGGGACAGGTACTACAATGAGCAGTTCTTC. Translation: CASSVRDRYYNEQFF.